The present entry profiles one T cell receptor (beta chain) with its context. Its target is not known. After removal of 2 bases from V and 7 bases from J, the junction contained 10 bases not matched to a gene. This CDR3 is built from 16 residues. CDR1 MDHEN and CDR2 SYDVKM come from the germline V gene. This specimen belongs to a study of cytomegalovirus exposure and HLA in healthy donors. Broader study findings: TCR beta sequences reportedly predicted most subjects' HLA-A and HLA-B alleles accurately. Analysis performed later showed TCR beta chains linked to HLA being more clonally expanded than equally common others.

Researchers ran the PCR with 60 Vbeta and 13 Jbeta primers. Some clones are missing from TCRdb's copy, which holds only in-frame ones; the method was immunoSEQ multiplex PCR. The top ten hold approximately 3.2% of the sample, which has more than 80,000 clones, approximately 72% seen once. The chain links TRBV28 to TRBJ2-1; 8 bases map to TRBD2. This receptor was identified in a female donor in good health and CMV-seropositive. The sequenced material came from PBMCs. The CDR3 DNA is TGTGCCAGCAGTTTAGCCGGGGGACTAGGAAGTAATGAGCAGTTCTTC. It yields the protein CASSLAGGLGSNEQFF.